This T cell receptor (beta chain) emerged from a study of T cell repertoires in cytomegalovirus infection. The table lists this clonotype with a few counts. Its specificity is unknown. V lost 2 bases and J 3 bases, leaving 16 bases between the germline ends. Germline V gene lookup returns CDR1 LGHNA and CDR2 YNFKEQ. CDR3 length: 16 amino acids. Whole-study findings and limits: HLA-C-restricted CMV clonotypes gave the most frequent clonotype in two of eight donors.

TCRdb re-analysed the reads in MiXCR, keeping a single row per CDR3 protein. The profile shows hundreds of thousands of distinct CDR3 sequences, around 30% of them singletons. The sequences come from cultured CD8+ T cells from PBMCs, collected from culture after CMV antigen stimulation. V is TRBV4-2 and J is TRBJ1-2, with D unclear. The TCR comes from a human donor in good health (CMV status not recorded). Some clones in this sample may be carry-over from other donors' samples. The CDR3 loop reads CASSQSEVRADYGYTF. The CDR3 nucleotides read TGTGCCAGCAGCCAAAGTGAAGTGAGGGCAGACTATGGCTACACCTTC.